One sample yielded the 32 T cell receptor beta chains listed below, sequenced in a study of blood T cell repertoires in COVID-19. The data were produced by immunoSEQ multiplex PCR, yet TCRdb's version contains in-frame clones alone and is incomplete. This table has fewer than 200,000 clones, roughly 81% appearing once. The source material was peripheral blood. The source of these receptors is a woman between 45 and 65 years old with COVID-19, enrolled during active disease.

This clone was seen just once. The V call is TRBV3-1 (or the pseudogene TRBV3-2), the J call TRBJ2-3, with D maybe TRBD2 (6 bases). This CDR3 comprises 17 residues. The germline CDR1 and CDR2 sequences are LGHDT and YNNKEL (reference sequence). V was trimmed by 1 base and J by 4 bases, leaving 18 bases between them. Written as DNA, the CDR3 is TGTGCCAGCAGCCAAGGCGGGCGCGGGGTAAGGCCAGATACGCAGTATTTT. It translates to CASSQGGRGVRPDTQYF.

The chain joins TRBV7-9 to TRBJ1-1; no reliable D call. This CDR3 spans 13 amino acids. The V gene's germline CDR1 is SEHNR and CDR2 FQNEAQ (reference sequence). Trimming removed 5 bases at V and 6 bases at J, with 13 bases between. As DNA, the CDR3 is TGTGCCAGCAGCCCCTTAGCTTCGGCTGAAGCTTTCTTT. This codes for CASSPLASAEAFF.

The rearrangement joins TRBV4-1 to TRBJ1-1; 8 nucleotides line up with TRBD1. The CDR3 length is 14 residues. The J segment lost 6 bases and the V segment lost 1 base, leaving 4 bases of the junction unmatched. Germline V gives CDR1 MGHRA, CDR2 YSYEKL. The CDR3 DNA sequence: TGCGCCAGCAGCCAAGCAGCAGGGGGCCCTGAAGCTTTCTTT. Protein sequence: CASSQAAGGPEAFF.

The V call is TRBV3-1 (or the pseudogene TRBV3-2), the J call TRBJ2-1; D is perhaps TRBD2 (5 bases). Germline V gene sequence: CDR1 LGHDT, CDR2 YNNKEL (reference sequence). This CDR3 has 20 amino acids. Trimming took 0 bases from V and 9 from J, leaving 30 bases between them. The CDR3 nucleotides are TGTGCCAGCAGCCAAGAGGTACCTTTCGCCACAGCAGGTGAGGGTGGTGAGCAGTTCTTC. Amino acid sequence: CASSQEVPFATAGEGGEQFF.

The chain links TRBV5-4 to TRBJ2-2, with TRBD1 as a possible D gene (5 bases). The V gene lost 0 bases and the J gene lost 2 bases, with 11 bases spanning the gap. The CDR3 contains 16 residues. CDR1 and CDR2 (germline): SGHNT, YYREEE (reference sequence). The CDR3, as DNA: TGTGCCAGCAGCTTGGGGCAAGGGGTAAACACCGGGGAGCTGTTTTTT. This translates into CASSLGQGVNTGELFF.

This chain links TRBV15 with TRBJ1-5; tentative D call: TRBD1 (5 bases). Trimming cost V 0 bases and J 6 bases, with 12 bases left between them. CDR1 LNHNV and CDR2 YYDKDF come from the germline V gene (reference sequence). The CDR3 is 15 amino acids. CDR3 protein: CATSRDSGMGQPQHF. The CDR3 coding sequence is TGTGCCACCAGCAGAGATTCAGGGATGGGTCAGCCCCAGCATTTT.

The chain joins TRBV30 to TRBJ1-6, with TRBD1 identical over 8 bases. V lost 2 bases, J lost 4 bases, and 10 bases stayed unmatched. The V gene's germline CDR1 is GTSNPN and CDR2 SVGIG (reference sequence). The CDR3 is 17 residues long. In DNA, the CDR3 is TGTGCCTGGAGTCCCACCCCCGGGACAGGTTATAATTCACCCCTCCACTTT. It specifies CAWSPTPGTGYNSPLHF.

This clone was found once. The chain joins TRBV10-3 to TRBJ1-6; 9 bases fit TRBD1. Germline CDR1 ENHRY, CDR2 SYGVKD. There are 15 residues in the CDR3. Losses at the gene ends were 6 bases for V and 7 bases for J; bases not matched to a gene: 7. The CDR3 DNA reads TGTGCCATCAGGCGGACAGGGGACCCCAATTCACCCCTCCACTTT. Translated, it gives CAIRRTGDPNSPLHF.

The rearrangement links TRBV4-1 to TRBJ2-7; 12 positions match TRBD1. V shed 4 bases and J 2 bases; nucleotides not matched to a gene: 3. Germline V lookup: CDR1 MGHRA, CDR2 YSYEKL. This CDR3 contains 15 residues. CDR3 sequence: CASSRGTGGPYEQYF. CDR3 DNA: TGCGCCAGCAGCCGAGGGACAGGGGGCCCCTACGAGCAGTACTTC.

The chain joins TRBV28 to TRBJ2-1, with D maybe TRBD2 (5 bases). Germline lookup yields CDR1 MDHEN and CDR2 SYDVKM. Trimming pared 4 bases from V and 4 bases from J, leaving 11 bases between. This CDR3 has 14 residues. As DNA, the CDR3 is TGTGCCAGCAGTTACGCGGACTCTTACAATGAGCAGTTCTTC. Translating gives CASSYADSYNEQFF.

The chain joins TRBV24-1 to TRBJ2-5, with 14 bases aligning to TRBD2. The V gene's germline CDR1 is KGHDR and CDR2 SFDVKD. V lost 3 bases, J lost 4 bases, and 3 bases stayed unmatched. The CDR3 is 16 amino acids. CDR3 amino acids: CATSDPGLAGVETQYF. DNA of the CDR3: TGTGCCACCAGTGATCCGGGACTAGCGGGGGTAGAGACCCAGTACTTC.

The chain uses TRBV5-1 and TRBJ2-5; the match to TRBD2 covers 10 bases. The CDR3 contains 15 residues. V was pared by 2 bases and J by 7 bases, with 8 bases of the junction left unmatched. The germline gives CDR1 SGHRS, CDR2 YFSETQ. CDR3 residues: CASSLTSGAGGTQYF. The CDR3 DNA reads as TGCGCCAGCAGCTTAACTAGCGGGGCTGGAGGGACCCAGTACTTC.

The chain recombines TRBV19 with TRBJ1-2; 7 bases match TRBD1. CDR3 length: 13 amino acids. V lost 3 bases and J lost 4; bases outside the gene matches: 2. Germline assignment: CDR1 LNHDA and CDR2 SQIVND (reference sequence). In DNA, the CDR3 is TGTGCCAGTAGTATGGGGACAGTCTATGGCTACACCTTC. Protein: CASSMGTVYGYTF.

The chain has TRBV6-5 and TRBJ1-2, with a tentative D call TRBD1 (6 bases). The CDR3 sequence is 12 residues long. The ends were cut back, 6 bases at V and 8 bases at J, with 13 bases in the middle. Germline lookup yields CDR1 MNHEY and CDR2 SVGAGI. The CDR3 region has the DNA TGTGCCAGCAGACTCCAGGGGTACGGCTACACCTTC. Encoded protein: CASRLQGYGYTF.

V is TRBV9 and J is TRBJ2-7, with D possibly matching TRBD1 (5 bases). CDR3 length: 13 residues. Trimming removed 0 bases from V and 7 bases from J, with 11 bases in between. CDR1 and CDR2 from the germline V gene are SGDLS and YYNGEE. Here the CDR3 reads CASSVEAGWEQYF. The CDR3 coding sequence is TGTGCCAGCAGCGTAGAAGCAGGGTGGGAGCAGTACTTC.

This chain joins TRBV11-2 and TRBJ2-1; no definite D call. From germline, CDR1 is SGHAT and CDR2 FQNNGV. The CDR3 runs 13 residues. V shed 1 base and J shed 8 bases, with 9 bases lying between them. Written as DNA, the CDR3 is TGTGCCAGCAGCTTAGCCAGAATGGATGAGCAGTTCTTC. Amino acids: CASSLARMDEQFF.

The CDR3 DNA reads as TGTGCCAGCAGTCTGACAGGGGGCGCGTCCTACGAGCAGTACTTC. It yields the protein CASSLTGGASYEQYF. This rearrangement joins TRBV27 to TRBJ2-7, with TRBD1 matching over 10 bases. Trimming took 5 bases from V and 1 from J; bases not matched to a gene: 5. Looked up from germline, CDR1 is MNHEY and CDR2 is SMNVEV (reference sequence). The CDR3 is 15 residues long.

This chain uses TRBV4-1 with TRBJ1-1, with 7 nucleotides matching TRBD1. The CDR3 extends over 15 amino acids. Germline V gene sequence: CDR1 MGHRA, CDR2 YSYEKL. V was pared by 0 bases and J by 10 bases, with 11 bases of the junction left unmatched. Here the CDR3 reads CASSQENDRVRVAFF. In DNA, the CDR3 is TGCGCCAGCAGCCAAGAGAATGACAGGGTGAGGGTAGCTTTCTTT.

The CDR3 protein is CASSFGQGADEQFF. The CDR3 DNA reads TGTGCCAGCAGCTTCGGACAGGGGGCCGATGAGCAGTTCTTC. This chain connects TRBV7-3 to TRBJ2-1, with 11 bases identical to TRBD1. CDR1 is SGHTA and CDR2 is FQGTGA in the germline V gene. This CDR3 region has 14 residues. Losses at the gene ends were 3 bases for V and 8 bases for J; bases not matched to a gene: 3.

The chain links TRBV6-5 to TRBJ1-1; TRBD1 is a possible D gene (5 bases). Germline-derived CDR1 and CDR2 are MNHEY and SVGAGI. This CDR3 has 14 residues. V lost 6 bases, J lost 4 bases, and 15 bases lay in between. The CDR3 region is CASSMLGLSTEAFF. The CDR3 nucleotides read TGTGCCAGCAGCATGCTGGGGCTGAGCACTGAAGCTTTCTTT.

The sample holds one count of this clone. The V gene is TRBV2, the J gene TRBJ2-3, with TRBD2 matching 13 bases. Germline trimming cut 6 bases from V and 6 bases from J; bases unmatched to any gene: 6. Germline V CDR1 and CDR2: SNHLY, FYNNEI. CDR3 size: 15 residues. This CDR3 reads CASSGLAGVRDTQYF. The CDR3 DNA sequence: TGTGCCAGCAGCGGACTAGCGGGGGTGAGGGATACGCAGTATTTT. Combining the CDR3 with reference TRBV2 and TRBJ2-3 gives the whole variable domain EPEVTQTPSHQVTQMGQEVILRCVPISNHLYFYWYRQILGQKVEFLVSFYNNEISEKSEIFDDQFSVERPDGSNFTLKIRSTKLEDSAMYFCASSGLAGVRDTQYFGPGTRLTVL.

The chain recombines TRBV5-4 with TRBJ2-1; TRBD2 aligns across 11 bases. The CDR3 is made up of 17 amino acids. V lost 2 bases and J lost 1; bases outside the gene matches: 5. CDR1 SGHNT and CDR2 YYREEE come from the germline V gene (reference sequence). In nucleotides, the CDR3 is TGTGCCAGCAGCTTACTTAGCGGGGGGGTTTCCTACAATGAGCAGTTCTTC. Amino acids: CASSLLSGGVSYNEQFF.

This clone was seen a single time. The J gene is TRBJ1-1, the V gene TRBV18; 9 nucleotides align to TRBD1. Per germline, CDR1 KGHSH and CDR2 LQKENI. With V trimmed by 0 bases and J by 0 bases, 5 bases remained unmatched. The CDR3 has 17 amino acids. The DNA of the CDR3 is TGTGCCAGCTCACCACCGACAGGGGGTGGTCTGAACACTGAAGCTTTCTTT. Its translation is CASSPPTGGGLNTEAFF.

This rearrangement joins TRBV7-2 to TRBJ2-1; the match to TRBD2 covers 11 bases. The CDR3 extends over 16 amino acids. Germline trimming cut 0 bases from V and 8 bases from J; bases unmatched to any gene: 6. Germline V gene data show CDR1 as SGHTA and CDR2 as FQGNSA. The CDR3 DNA reads as TGTGCCAGCAGCTTAGCCTCGACTAGCGGGGTTTATGAGCAGTTCTTC. This sequence encodes CASSLASTSGVYEQFF.

The V gene is TRBV10-3, the J gene TRBJ2-1, with 16 bases identical to TRBD2. After removal of 7 bases from V and 9 bases from J, the junction contained 9 bases not matched to a gene. CDR3 length equals 16 residues. Germline values: CDR1 ENHRY, CDR2 SYGVKD. The CDR3 protein is CAITSGTSGGATEQFF. CDR3 nucleotide sequence: TGTGCCATCACCTCCGGGACTAGCGGGGGGGCCACTGAGCAGTTCTTC.

The rearrangement uses TRBV7-2 and TRBJ1-6; D not certain. Germline lookup yields CDR1 SGHTA and CDR2 FQGNSA. Between the trimmed V and J ends, which lost 5 bases and 6 bases, there was a span of 5 bases. This CDR3 has 12 amino acids. For the CDR3, the DNA is TGTGCCAGCAGCCTAAGTAATTCACCCCTCCACTTT. Translating gives CASSLSNSPLHF.

V usage is TRBV6-2 or TRBV6-3 and J usage is TRBJ1-1; D is ambiguous. Germline values: CDR1 MNHEY, CDR2 SVGEGT. The CDR3 loop spans 13 amino acids. Trimming removed 5 bases at V and 10 bases at J, with 17 bases between. CDR3 sequence: CASSTEGGGSAFF. CDR3 sequence (DNA): TGTGCCAGCAGTACCGAGGGAGGAGGATCAGCTTTCTTT.

The chain uses TRBV6-5 and TRBJ2-1, with 9 bases aligning to TRBD1. The trim removed 4 bases at V and 9 bases at J, leaving 10 bases unmatched. The CDR3 runs 15 residues. Germline V gene data show CDR1 as MNHEY and CDR2 as SVGAGI. The CDR3 region is CASSSYPGQGREQFF. The CDR3 coding sequence is TGTGCCAGCAGTTCCTATCCGGGACAGGGTCGTGAGCAGTTCTTC.

The chain joins TRBV5-4 to TRBJ2-2; 9 nucleotides align to TRBD1. The CDR3 runs to 17 residues. Trimming cost V 0 bases and J 1 base; bases outside gene matches: 4. CDR1 is SGHNT and CDR2 is YYREEE in the germline V gene (reference sequence). The CDR3 DNA reads as TGTGCCAGCAGCTTGGCAGGGACAGGGCTGAACACCGGGGAGCTGTTTTTT. It codes for CASSLAGTGLNTGELFF.

V and J are TRBV19 and TRBJ1-2; 10 nucleotides agree with TRBD1. V dropped 4 bases and J dropped 5; count of bases not matched to a gene: 10. Germline V gene lookup returns CDR1 LNHDA and CDR2 SQIVND (reference sequence). The CDR3 sequence is 16 residues long. The CDR3 region has the DNA TGTGCCAGTAGTAGTCCGGGACAGGGGATTCTTTATGGCTACACCTTC. This codes for CASSSPGQGILYGYTF.

The V gene is TRBV27, the J gene TRBJ1-1; possible D gene TRBD1, 6 bases. This CDR3 has 14 residues. Per germline, CDR1 MNHEY and CDR2 SMNVEV (reference sequence). Trimming removed 5 bases from V and 1 base from J, with 11 bases in between. For the CDR3, the DNA is TGTGCCAGCAGTCTGACAGGTTGGAACACTGAAGCTTTCTTT. Residues: CASSLTGWNTEAFF.

The chain recombines TRBV28 with TRBJ2-7, with 10 bases aligning to TRBD1. The V gene's germline CDR1 is MDHEN and CDR2 SYDVKM. The CDR3 covers 16 residues. The V gene end was trimmed by 7 bases and the J gene end by 7 bases; junction bases not matched to a gene: 16. The CDR3 DNA reads TGTGCCAGCACCCCTACGGGACAGGGGTCCTTAGGGGAGCAGTACTTC. Protein: CASTPTGQGSLGEQYF.